Listed below are T cell receptor beta chains from one sample, sequenced in a study of blood T cell repertoires in COVID-19. TCRdb's copy holds only in-frame clones and misses some; the assay was immunoSEQ multiplex PCR. The sample records 100,000 or so clones, approximately 83% being singletons. Specimen: PBMCs or T cells enriched from blood (not recorded which). The source is a woman between 45 and 60 years old who had recovered from COVID-19. Both conserved end residues are part of each CDR3. The D gene is left open where the match is weak. Size is omitted from some rows. Given values are once, few, many or a class for expanded clones.

J: TRBJ2-2
size: -
D: TRBD1
V: TRBV6-5
CDR3: CASRTDRVEAGELFF
DNA: TGTGCCAGCAGGACGGACAGGGTCGAGGCCGGGGAGCTGTTTTTT

J: TRBJ2-2
size: -
D: TRBD2
V: TRBV2
CDR3: CASTRLAGTSGELFF
DNA: TGTGCCAGCACAAGACTAGCGGGAACCTCCGGGGAGCTGTTTTTT

J: TRBJ2-4
size: -
D: TRBD2
V: TRBV10-3
CDR3: CAISESRPSGRLGLGNIQYF
DNA: TGTGCCATCAGTGAAAGTCGCCCTAGCGGGAGATTGGGGTTGGGAAACATTCAGTACTTC

J: TRBJ2-1
size: -
D: TRBD2
V: TRBV7-3
CDR3: CASSPLFSGAPYNEQFF
DNA: TGTGCCAGCAGCCCGCTTTTCAGCGGGGCCCCCTACAATGAGCAGTTCTTC

J: TRBJ1-1
size: -
D: -
V: TRBV6-5
CDR3: CASSWIYGGSSTEAFF
DNA: TGTGCCAGCAGTTGGATATATGGGGGGAGTAGCACTGAAGCTTTCTTT

J: TRBJ1-1
size: -
D: -
V: TRBV28
CDR3: CASSFPSNTEAFF
DNA: TGTGCCAGCAGTTTTCCCTCGAACACTGAAGCTTTCTTT

J: TRBJ1-2
size: -
D: -
V: TRBV28
CDR3: CASSPSTVGGYGYTF
DNA: TGTGCCAGCAGTCCCTCGACAGTGGGGGGCTATGGCTACACCTTC

J: TRBJ2-1
size: -
D: TRBD2
V: TRBV25-1
CDR3: CASWSSGSYNEQFF
DNA: TGTGCCAGCTGGTCGAGCGGGAGCTACAATGAGCAGTTCTTC

J: TRBJ2-7
size: -
D: -
V: TRBV5-6
CDR3: CASSLAYYEQYF
DNA: TGTGCCAGCAGCTTGGCGTACTACGAGCAGTACTTC

J: TRBJ2-7
size: once
D: -
V: TRBV5-1
CDR3: CASSAGGLSYEQYF
DNA: TGCGCCAGCAGCGCTGGAGGGTTAAGCTACGAGCAGTACTTC

J: TRBJ2-3
size: -
D: -
V: TRBV24-1
CDR3: CATMSGGTDTQYF
DNA: TGTGCCACCATGTCGGGGGGCACAGATACGCAGTATTTT

J: TRBJ2-7
size: -
D: -
V: TRBV9
CDR3: CASSPNPGHPYEQYF
DNA: TGTGCCAGCAGCCCCAACCCGGGACACCCCTACGAGCAGTACTTC

J: TRBJ2-7
size: -
D: -
V: TRBV27
CDR3: CASRRGGTSYEQYF
DNA: TGTGCCAGCAGGAGGGGGGGGACCTCCTACGAGCAGTACTTC